Listed below are T cell receptor beta chains from one sample, sequenced in a study of blood T cells in healthy people across ages. One entry per CDR3 protein, called by TCRdb with MiXCR from the 5' RACE reads. Among around 750,000 distinct CDR3 sequences, 53% were seen once, and the ten largest hold approximately 40%. What was sequenced was blood. The receptors derive from an elderly man in good health. CDR3s include the opening cysteine and the closing phenylalanine or tryptophan. A D gene is named only where the DNA matches it firmly. For some rows the clone size is stated as once, few or many, or as a class when expanded; others skip it.

V: TRBV11-3
J: TRBJ2-1
size: NA
D: TRBD1
DNA: TGTGCCAGCAGCTCACGACAGGGTCATTCCAATGAGCAGTTCTTC
CDR3: CASSSRQGHSNEQFF

V: TRBV18
J: TRBJ2-3
size: NA
D: NA
DNA: TGTGCCAGCTCACCAAACGGTGCTTTTAGCACAGATACGCAGTATTTT
CDR3: CASSPNGAFSTDTQYF

V: TRBV27
J: TRBJ1-5
size: NA
D: TRBD1
DNA: TGTGCCAGCCGTAAGGTCAGGGGGCGCAGGAATCAGCCCCAGCATTTT
CDR3: CASRKVRGRRNQPQHF

V: TRBV5-1
J: TRBJ2-7
size: NA
D: TRBD1
DNA: TGCGCCAGCAGCTTCAGGGGGCAGATCTACGAGCAGTACTTC
CDR3: CASSFRGQIYEQYF

V: TRBV6-2/TRBV6-3
J: TRBJ1-4
size: NA
D: NA
DNA: TGTGCCAGCAGCGATGCGGGTCTCGGGGGAAAACTGTTTTTT
CDR3: CASSDAGLGGKLFF

V: TRBV7-9
J: TRBJ2-1
size: NA
D: NA
DNA: TGTGCCAGCAGCCGGCGGCGTTTCGATACCGATGAGCAGTTCTTC
CDR3: CASSRRRFDTDEQFF

V: TRBV28
J: TRBJ2-1
size: few
D: NA
DNA: TGTGCCAGCATTTCCTCCCTAGCGCAGAATGAGCAGTTCTTC
CDR3: CASISSLAQNEQFF

V: TRBV10-3
J: TRBJ1-2
size: NA
D: NA
DNA: TGTGCCATCAGTCAAGGTCTAAACAGCGGCTACACCTTC
CDR3: CAISQGLNSGYTF

V: TRBV20-1
J: TRBJ2-7
size: NA
D: TRBD2
DNA: TGCAGTGCTCCTCGTGGAGCGGGAGTGTTCTACGAGCAGTACTTC
CDR3: CSAPRGAGVFYEQYF

V: TRBV20-1
J: TRBJ1-5
size: NA
D: NA
DNA: TGCAGTGCTGGAGGACTCTATCAGCCCCAGCATTTT
CDR3: CSAGGLYQPQHF

V: TRBV18
J: TRBJ1-2
size: NA
D: TRBD1
DNA: TGTGCCAGCTCACCCTTGGGACAGCCCCGATCAAACTATGGCTACACCTTC
CDR3: CASSPLGQPRSNYGYTF

V: TRBV29-1
J: TRBJ1-1
size: NA
D: NA
DNA: TGCAGCGTTGAAGTTTGGGGGGCGGGCACTGAAGCTTTCTTT
CDR3: CSVEVWGAGTEAFF

V: TRBV5-1
J: TRBJ2-5
size: few
D: NA
DNA: TGCGCCAGCAGCGTCAGGGTGGAGACCCAGTACTTC
CDR3: CASSVRVETQYF

V: TRBV11-2
J: TRBJ2-7
size: NA
D: NA
DNA: TGTGCCAGCAGCCGGGGGACAGACGAGCAGTACTTC
CDR3: CASSRGTDEQYF

V: TRBV3-1
J: TRBJ2-7
size: once
D: TRBD1
DNA: TGTGCCAGCAGCCAATCGGACAGGGAGTCCTACGAGCAGTACTTC
CDR3: CASSQSDRESYEQYF

V: TRBV6-5
J: TRBJ1-2
size: few
D: NA
DNA: TGTGCCAGCAGTTCCCAGACAAAACTGGGAGGCTACACCTTC
CDR3: CASSSQTKLGGYTF

V: TRBV7-2
J: TRBJ1-2
size: NA
D: NA
DNA: TGTGCCAGCAGCTTAAGTCGGGGCGACTATGGCTACACCTTC
CDR3: CASSLSRGDYGYTF

V: TRBV11-2
J: TRBJ1-1
size: NA
D: NA
DNA: TGTGCCAGCAGCCGTCCGAATCCCGTCACTGAAGCTTTCTTT
CDR3: CASSRPNPVTEAFF

V: TRBV7-3
J: TRBJ2-6
size: NA
D: NA
DNA: TGTGCCAGCAGCGTTAATGGGGCCAACGTCCTGACTTTC
CDR3: CASSVNGANVLTF

V: TRBV29-1
J: TRBJ1-2
size: few
D: NA
DNA: TGCAGCGTTGAAAATCGGAGGGACGCTAACTATGGCTACACCTTC
CDR3: CSVENRRDANYGYTF

V: TRBV20-1
J: TRBJ2-4
size: NA
D: NA
DNA: TGCAGTGCTAGAGATGGGGGGGTTAAGACAGGGTTTGGCATTCAGTACTTC
CDR3: CSARDGGVKTGFGIQYF

V: TRBV12-3/TRBV12-4
J: TRBJ2-1
size: NA
D: NA
DNA: TGTGCCAGCACTACGAGCTCCTACAATGAGCAGTTCTTC
CDR3: CASTTSSYNEQFF

V: TRBV13
J: TRBJ2-1
size: NA
D: NA
DNA: TGTGCCAGCAGCCGGGACATCCGCGGCAATGAGCAGTTCTTC
CDR3: CASSRDIRGNEQFF

V: TRBV4-2
J: TRBJ2-5
size: few
D: NA
DNA: TGTGCCAGCAGCCAAGTCTCAGGTGGGAGTTCCCAAGAGACCCAGTACTTC
CDR3: CASSQVSGGSSQETQYF

V: TRBV27
J: TRBJ1-1
size: NA
D: NA
DNA: TGTGCCAGCAGTTTATCGAGCAGACTGAACACTGAAGCTTTCTTT
CDR3: CASSLSSRLNTEAFF

V: TRBV5-8
J: TRBJ2-4
size: NA
D: TRBD1
DNA: TGTGCCGGCAGAAGACAGGGATTAGCCAAAAACATTCAGTACTTC
CDR3: CAGRRQGLAKNIQYF

V: TRBV2
J: TRBJ2-5
size: NA
D: NA
DNA: TGTGCCAGCAGTGAAGGAGGACTCACACAAGAGACCCAGTACTTC
CDR3: CASSEGGLTQETQYF

V: TRBV9
J: TRBJ1-2
size: once
D: NA
DNA: TGTGCCAGCAGCGTAGGTCGAGCAGGGCCCAACTATGGCTACACCTTC
CDR3: CASSVGRAGPNYGYTF

V: TRBV5-1
J: TRBJ2-1
size: NA
D: NA
DNA: TGCGCCAGCAGCTTTCAAAGCGGCTCCTACAATGAGCAGTTCTTC
CDR3: CASSFQSGSYNEQFF

V: TRBV7-9
J: TRBJ1-1
size: NA
D: NA
DNA: TGTGCCAGCAGCTTATTGTCCGGGGTGGGGAGCACTGAAGCTTTCTTT
CDR3: CASSLLSGVGSTEAFF

V: TRBV30
J: TRBJ1-1
size: NA
D: NA
DNA: TGTGCCTGGGGGCAGGGATTTGAAGCTTTCTTT
CDR3: CAWGQGFEAFF

V: TRBV3-1
J: TRBJ1-6
size: NA
D: NA
DNA: TGTGCCAGCAGCCAGCGAGATCATGCACCCCTCCACTTT
CDR3: CASSQRDHAPLHF

V: TRBV7-2
J: TRBJ1-4
size: few
D: TRBD1
DNA: TGTGCCAGCAGCCGAACAGGGGGGGCGTGGTATGAAAAACTGTTTTTT
CDR3: CASSRTGGAWYEKLFF

V: TRBV4-1
J: TRBJ1-2
size: once
D: TRBD1
DNA: TGCGCCAGCAGCCAAGATGAGGGACAGGGAAAACGCTACACCTTC
CDR3: CASSQDEGQGKRYTF

V: TRBV7-2
J: TRBJ2-7
size: few
D: TRBD2
DNA: TGTGCCAGCAGCTTTAGCGGGGGCGGGGAGCAGTACTTC
CDR3: CASSFSGGGEQYF

V: TRBV9
J: TRBJ2-7
size: NA
D: NA
DNA: TGTGCCAGCAGCCCCTTCCCTGGCAGTTCGGTGCAGTACTTC
CDR3: CASSPFPGSSVQYF

V: TRBV11-2
J: TRBJ1-1
size: NA
D: NA
DNA: TGTGCCAGCGGCAGGCAGGAGAACACTGAAGCTTTCTTT
CDR3: CASGRQENTEAFF

V: TRBV11-2
J: TRBJ2-7
size: few
D: NA
DNA: TGTGCCAGCAGCTGGGGACATAGCAACGAGCAGTACTTC
CDR3: CASSWGHSNEQYF

V: TRBV24-1
J: TRBJ2-7
size: NA
D: TRBD2
DNA: TGTGCCACCAGTGATGCGGTCCTAGCGGGAGGGCTTTCCTACAATGAGCAGTACTTC
CDR3: CATSDAVLAGGLSYNEQYF

V: TRBV6-5
J: TRBJ2-6
size: many
D: NA
DNA: TGTGCCAGCAGTCCGCTCGGCTCCGGGGCCAACGTCCTGACTTTC
CDR3: CASSPLGSGANVLTF

V: TRBV7-9
J: TRBJ2-5
size: NA
D: TRBD1
DNA: TGTGCCAGCAGCTCCGGGACAGCCAAATCGTACTTC
CDR3: CASSSGTAKSYF

V: TRBV10-3
J: TRBJ2-4
size: NA
D: NA
DNA: TGTGCCATCAGTGACAAATCCTTAGCCAAAAACATTCAGTACTTC
CDR3: CAISDKSLAKNIQYF

V: TRBV20-1
J: TRBJ2-7
size: NA
D: NA
DNA: TGCAGTGCTAGGCGGGTTATTTCCTACGAGCAGTACTTC
CDR3: CSARRVISYEQYF

V: TRBV20-1
J: TRBJ2-4
size: NA
D: TRBD2
DNA: TGCAGTGCTAGAGGTGTTCAGCGGGCCCGGGGGGACATTCAGTACTTC
CDR3: CSARGVQRARGDIQYF